This T cell receptor beta chain was documented in a study of radiation and T cells in renal cell carcinoma. The CDR3 spans 16 residues. Germline V gene data show CDR1 as SGHNT and CDR2 as YYREEE (reference sequence). Trimming cost V 4 bases and J 8 bases; bases outside gene matches: 15. The method was immunoSEQ multiplex PCR; TCRdb's version includes in-frame clones alone and lacks a portion of them. This table has 150,000 to 200,000 clones, about 88% appearing once. Time point of the sample: blood 4 weeks post-SBRT, at nephrectomy. Treatment: 15 Gy SBRT to primary tumor, nephrectomy 4 weeks later. Nephrectomy followed 15 Gy stereotactic body radiation by 4 weeks. Clear cell pathology was present in this patient's renal cell carcinoma.

This chain connects TRBV5-4 to TRBJ1-2, with 9 bases aligning to TRBD1. This material consisted of blood, taken from a patient whose treatment included radiotherapy and nephrectomy. This clonotype originated in a woman aged 45 to 65 with renal cell carcinoma. CDR3 DNA sequence: TGTGCCAGCAGCGGACAGGGGACCTCCGTTTCGCGAGGCTACACCTTC. Translation: CASSGQGTSVSRGYTF.